The clone carrying this TCR beta chain was observed many times. Time point indicated: pre-sensitization, week 0. Treatment of the sample: therapeutic diphenylcyclopropenone sensitization with weekly scalp DPC. Trimming removed 5 bases from V and 1 base from J; junction bases left unmatched: 10. The CDR3 covers 16 residues. As handled by the study authors: A per-sample median of around 100,000 TCRs was observed, with a range of about 20,000 to 690,600. In TCRdb, the RACE reads were re-called with MiXCR into one record per CDR3 protein. The V and J calls reflect TCRdb's pipeline rather than the authors' work. The sample shows approximately 320,000 distinct CDR3 sequences, about 5.4% of them seen only once. The data are from a study of human T cells and chemical hapten exposure.

The receptor comes from a woman younger than 35 with alopecia areata. Some clones in this sample may be carry-over from other donors' samples. Sequenced material: whole blood, taken in connection with sensitization to the hapten diphenylcyclopropenone (DPC). The J gene is TRBJ1-1, the V gene TRBV12-3 or TRBV12-4; TRBD1 agrees at 7 bases. CDR3: CASSPPLGQPNTEAFF. The CDR3 DNA reads TGTGCCAGCAGTCCCCCCTTGGGACAGCCGAACACTGAAGCTTTCTTT.